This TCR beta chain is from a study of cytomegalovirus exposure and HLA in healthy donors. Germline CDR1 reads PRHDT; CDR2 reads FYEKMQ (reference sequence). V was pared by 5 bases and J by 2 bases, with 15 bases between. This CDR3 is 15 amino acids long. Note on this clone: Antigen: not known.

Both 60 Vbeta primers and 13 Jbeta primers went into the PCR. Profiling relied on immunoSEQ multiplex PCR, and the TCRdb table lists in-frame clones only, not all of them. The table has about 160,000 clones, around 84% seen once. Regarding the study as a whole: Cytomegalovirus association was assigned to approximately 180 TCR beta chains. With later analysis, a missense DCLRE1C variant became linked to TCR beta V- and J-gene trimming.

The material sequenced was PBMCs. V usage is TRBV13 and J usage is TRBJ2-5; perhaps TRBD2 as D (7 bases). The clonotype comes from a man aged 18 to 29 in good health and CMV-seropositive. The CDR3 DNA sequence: TGTGCCAGCAGCCTGCGGGGGAGGGGGCAAGAGACCCAGTACTTC. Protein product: CASSLRGRGQETQYF.